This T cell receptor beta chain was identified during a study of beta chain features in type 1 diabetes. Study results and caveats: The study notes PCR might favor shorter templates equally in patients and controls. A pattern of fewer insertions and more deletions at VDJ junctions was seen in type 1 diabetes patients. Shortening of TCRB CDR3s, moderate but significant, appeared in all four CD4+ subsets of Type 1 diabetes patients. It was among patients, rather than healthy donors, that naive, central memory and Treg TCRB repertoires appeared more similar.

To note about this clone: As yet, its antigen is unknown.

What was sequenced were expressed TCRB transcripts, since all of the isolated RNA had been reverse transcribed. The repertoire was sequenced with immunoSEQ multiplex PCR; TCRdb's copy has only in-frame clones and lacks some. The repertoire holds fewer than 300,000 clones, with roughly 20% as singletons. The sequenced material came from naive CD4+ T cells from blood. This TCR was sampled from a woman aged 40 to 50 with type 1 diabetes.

The CDR3 DNA follows: TGTGCCAGCAGCTGGACTAGCGGGGCCACAGATACGCAGTATTTT. Translating it yields CASSWTSGATDTQYF. This rearrangement joins TRBV11-2 to TRBJ2-3, with TRBD2 matching 12 bases. In germline, CDR1 is SGHAT, CDR2 FQNNGV. The CDR3 runs to 15 residues. Losses at the gene ends were 4 bases for V and 2 bases for J; bases not matched to a gene: 1.